This T cell receptor (beta chain) was obtained from a study of blood T cells in healthy people across ages. A J-beta primer mix and a sample-barcoded 5' primer were used in a second PCR of about 7 to 12 cycles. A single record per CDR3 protein comes from TCRdb applying MiXCR to the 5' RACE reads. Counted here are around 2 million distinct CDR3 sequences, about two fifths occurring once; the ten biggest clones make up about 21%. CDR3 length equals 15 residues. V lost 3 bases and J lost 4; bases outside the gene matches: 10. Germline CDR1 reads DFQATT; CDR2 reads SNEGSKA (reference sequence). This clonotype appeared a single time. Every donor provided roughly 10 milliliters of peripheral blood. Every sample gave at least 5 micrograms of total RNA when it was extracted.

This sequence originates from a human donor in good health. The chain uses TRBV20-1 and TRBJ1-1, with 8 bases identical to TRBD1. Sequencing was performed on blood. The CDR3 loop is CSASDRQGSFTEAFF. The CDR3 DNA sequence: TGCAGTGCTAGCGACAGACAGGGGTCGTTCACTGAAGCTTTCTTT.